Shown below are 21 T cell receptor beta chains from a single sample sequenced in a study of metastatic and nonmetastatic thyroid tumors. Patients had received no treatment of any kind before thyroid surgery. TCRdb reanalyzed the PCR reads via MiXCR. The sample includes 25,000 to 40,000 clones, 6% to 9.5% seen only once; the top ten take about two fifths. Source material: blood. Receptors were obtained from a female donor with papillary thyroid cancer or a benign thyroid nodule (not recorded which). Some clones in this sample may be carry-over from other donors' samples.

Turning to this clone: This may stem from a read error, because a much larger clone lies one nucleotide away. Other nucleotide sequences from this sample produce the same CDR3. The chain combines TRBV5-5 with TRBJ1-2; D not certain. The CDR3 loop spans 15 amino acids. Looked up from germline, CDR1 is SGHKS and CDR2 is YYEKEE (reference sequence). V was pared by 7 bases and J by 8 bases, with 24 bases between. CDR3 DNA sequence: TGTGCCAGCGCGCCCTGGGGTCAAGGCGTTCGGGGCTACACCTTC. It is translated as CASAPWGQGVRGYTF.

This clone came up many times. The V gene is TRBV12-3 or TRBV12-4, the J gene TRBJ1-4; 8 nucleotides line up with TRBD1. The J segment lost 7 bases and the V segment lost 1 base, leaving 2 bases of the junction unmatched. There are 14 residues in the CDR3. In DNA, the CDR3 is TGTGCCAGCAGTTTAGGACAGGGGTCTGAAAAACTGTTTTTT. Its translation: CASSLGQGSEKLFF.

This chain uses TRBV11-1 with TRBJ2-7; 9 bases line up with TRBD2. The CDR3 extends over 17 amino acids. The trim removed 1 base at V and 3 bases at J, leaving 10 bases unmatched. Germline V gene sequence: CDR1 SGHAT, CDR2 FQDESV (reference sequence). The CDR3 nucleotides read TGTGCCAGCAGCTTAGGAGATCCGACTAGCGGAGACTACGAGCAGTACTTC. Translation: CASSLGDPTSGDYEQYF.

Ten or more counts support this clone. The rearrangement joins TRBV6-1 to TRBJ1-6, with D possibly being TRBD1 (6 bases). The germline V gene encodes CDR1 MNHNS and CDR2 SASEGT. Trimming cost V 3 bases and J 11 bases, with 11 bases left between them. The CDR3 runs to 13 residues. CDR3 nucleotide sequence: TGTGCCAGCAGTGAGGCAGGGGATCCACCCCTCCACTTT. This sequence encodes CASSEAGDPPLHF.

Many counts were recorded for this clone. V is TRBV24-1 and J is TRBJ2-1; D unclear. Germline CDR1 reads KGHDR; CDR2 reads SFDVKD. The CDR3 totals 10 residues. V dropped 6 bases and J dropped 6 bases, with 2 bases sitting between them. The CDR3 spells CATSSNEQFF. Written as DNA, the CDR3 is TGTGCCACCAGTAGCAATGAGCAGTTCTTC.

There are many counts of this clone. The genes are TRBV20-1 and TRBJ1-5; possible D gene TRBD1, 5 bases. Germline V gene lookup returns CDR1 DFQATT and CDR2 SNEGSKA (reference sequence). The CDR3 contains 15 residues. Trimming took off 5 bases at V and 7 bases at J, with 21 bases between the two ends. CDR3 loop: CSAARGRQGGQPQHF. For the CDR3, the DNA is TGCAGTGCTGCCAGAGGACGGCAGGGTGGCCAGCCCCAGCATTTT.

This clone was counted at least ten times. This chain connects TRBV5-1 to TRBJ2-6, with 7 nucleotides matching TRBD1. Trimming took 7 bases from V and 0 from J; bases not matched to a gene: 4. The CDR3 covers 15 residues. Germline V gene lookup returns CDR1 SGHRS and CDR2 YFSETQ. As DNA, the CDR3 is TGCGCCAGCGACAGGGAACCCTCTGGGGCCAACGTCCTGACTTTC. Residues: CASDREPSGANVLTF.

This clone was observed at least ten times. The chain recombines TRBV11-2 with TRBJ2-1; D is perhaps TRBD2 (5 bases). The CDR3 loop spans 16 amino acids. V lost 3 bases and J 7 bases, leaving 19 bases between the germline ends. Germline V gives CDR1 SGHAT, CDR2 FQNNGV. The DNA of the CDR3 is TGTGCCAGCAGCTTTATCGCGGGTCTCGGTAAGAATGAGCAGTTCTTC. This sequence encodes CASSFIAGLGKNEQFF.

This clone was recorded many times. CDR3 loop: CSAPELGQGYEKLFF. CDR3 nucleotide sequence: TGCAGTGCTCCAGAGCTGGGACAGGGATATGAAAAACTGTTTTTT. The chain joins TRBV20-1 to TRBJ1-4; 9 bases agree with TRBD1. CDR3 length: 15 amino acids. The J segment lost 6 bases and the V segment lost 5 bases, leaving 10 bases of the junction unmatched. The V gene's germline CDR1 is DFQATT and CDR2 SNEGSKA (reference sequence).

This clone appeared many times. This rearrangement joins TRBV7-9 to TRBJ1-2; no clear D gene. The CDR3 is made up of 15 amino acids. The V end lost 6 bases, the J end lost 8 bases, and 22 bases lay between the germline ends. Per the germline V gene, CDR1 is SEHNR and CDR2 is FQNEAQ (reference sequence). CDR3 sequence reads: CASSQGSGLNGGYTF. In DNA form, the CDR3 reads TGTGCCAGCAGTCAAGGGTCGGGGTTGAACGGCGGCTACACCTTC.

This clone appeared many times. The chain recombines TRBV4-2 with TRBJ1-2; the match to TRBD1 covers 10 bases. This CDR3 contains 15 residues. V was pared by 8 bases and J by 8 bases, with 14 bases of the junction left unmatched. The V gene's germline CDR1 is LGHNA and CDR2 YNFKEQ. The CDR3 here is CASVPGQGPFEGYTF. The CDR3 coding sequence is TGTGCCAGCGTTCCGGGACAGGGGCCTTTTGAGGGCTACACCTTC.

This clone was found many times. The V and J genes are TRBV6-1 and TRBJ1-6, with TRBD1 matching 9 bases. This CDR3 has 14 residues. Germline assignment: CDR1 MNHNS and CDR2 SASEGT. After removal of 7 bases from V and 10 bases from J, the junction contained 8 bases not matched to a gene. CDR3 sequence (DNA): TGTGCCAGCACCCCGAGGGACAGGGTCTCACCCCTCCACTTT. Translation: CASTPRDRVSPLHF.

V is TRBV6-1 and J is TRBJ2-7; D uncertain. This CDR3 comprises 12 residues. Trimming left V 6 bases short and J 0 bases short, with 6 bases between. The germline gives CDR1 MNHNS, CDR2 SASEGT. CDR3 nucleotides: TGTGCCAGCAGGTCAGTCTCCTACGAGCAGTACTTC. Its translation: CASRSVSYEQYF.

This clone was observed a few times. The same CDR3 arises from other DNA sequences in this sample as well. The chain combines TRBV28 with TRBJ1-5, with D maybe TRBD1 (5 bases). This CDR3 has 18 amino acids. With 3 bases removed from V and 1 base from J, the gap between germline ends came to 19 bases. Germline CDR1 is MDHEN and CDR2 is SYDVKM. CDR3 nucleotides: TGTGCCAGCAGTTTCCGCGCGAGGGGAAGGAGGAGCAATCAGCCCCAGCATTTT. Its translation is CASSFRARGRRSNQPQHF. Filled out from reference TRBV28 and TRBJ1-5, the complete variable domain reads DVKVTQSSRYLVKRTGEKVFLECVQDMDHENMFWYRQDPGLGLRLIYFSYDVKMKEKGDIPEGYSVSREKKERFSLILESASTNQTSMYLCASSFRARGRRSNQPQHFGDGTRLSIL.

The sample holds many counts of this clone. This rearrangement joins TRBV12-3 or TRBV12-4 to TRBJ2-5; D is ambiguous. This CDR3 region has 12 residues. The germline V and J ends were trimmed by 3 bases and 4 bases, with 6 bases remaining between them. The CDR3 DNA sequence: TGTGCCAGCAGTTTTTTGGGAGAGACCCAGTACTTC. It specifies CASSFLGETQYF.

This clone was found many times. V and J are TRBV6-5 and TRBJ1-3; D call uncertain. V lost 2 bases to trimming and J lost 0 bases, with 8 bases between them. This CDR3 region has 15 residues. Looked up from germline, CDR1 is MNHEY and CDR2 is SVGAGI. CDR3 in DNA: TGTGCCAGCAGTTACGACATTTACTCTGGAAACACCATATATTTT. Its protein product is CASSYDIYSGNTIYF.

This clone was counted ten times or more. The chain recombines TRBV29-1 with TRBJ1-1; 8 bases are a match to TRBD1. J lost 0 bases, V lost 5 bases, and 11 bases had no gene match. The CDR3 has 16 amino acids. CDR1 and CDR2 (germline): SQVTM, ANQGSEA. The CDR3 here is CSVRTGLAIMNTEAFF. The CDR3 region has the DNA TGCAGCGTTAGGACAGGGTTAGCGATAATGAACACTGAAGCTTTCTTT.

This clone was seen at least ten times. The V gene is TRBV7-2, the J gene TRBJ1-1; D is possibly TRBD1 (5 bases). Germline V gene data show CDR1 as SGHTA and CDR2 as FQGNSA. The CDR3 is 12 residues long. With 5 bases removed from V and 5 bases from J, the gap between germline ends came to 9 bases. CDR3 coding DNA: TGTGCCAGCAGCCCCTGGGGGACTGAAGCTTTCTTT. It encodes CASSPWGTEAFF.

The rearrangement uses TRBV2 and TRBJ1-2; D unclear. The CDR3 contains 13 residues. V shed 6 bases and J shed 4 bases, with 12 bases lying between them. Per germline, CDR1 SNHLY and CDR2 FYNNEI. The CDR3 sequence: CASRVNQGYGYTF. The CDR3 DNA sequence: TGTGCCAGCAGGGTAAACCAAGGCTATGGCTACACCTTC. Variable domain in full (rest from reference TRBV2 and TRBJ1-2): EPEVTQTPSHQVTQMGQEVILRCVPISNHLYFYWYRQILGQKVEFLVSFYNNEISEKSEIFDDQFSVERPDGSNFTLKIRSTKLEDSAMYFCASRVNQGYGYTFGSGTRLTVV.

This clone has a count of ten or more. The J gene is TRBJ1-1, the V gene TRBV29-1; D gene uncertain. CDR1 is SQVTM and CDR2 is ANQGSEA in the germline V gene. Trimming removed 4 bases at V and 5 bases at J, with 11 bases between. This CDR3 spans 12 amino acids. The CDR3 sequence: CSVVTERTEAFF. The DNA of the CDR3 is TGCAGCGTTGTCACAGAACGAACTGAAGCTTTCTTT. Supplemented by reference TRBV29-1 and TRBJ1-1, the full variable domain reads SAVISQKPSRDICQRGTSLTIQCQVDSQVTMMFWYRQQPGQSLTLIATANQGSEATYESGFVIDKFPISRPNLTFSTLTVSNMSPEDSSIYLCSVVTERTEAFFGQGTRLTVV.

V usage is TRBV2 and J usage is TRBJ2-7, with 7 bases that match TRBD2. Germline V gene data show CDR1 as SNHLY and CDR2 as FYNNEI. The CDR3 runs to 16 residues. V lost 3 bases to trimming and J lost 0 bases; unmatched junction nucleotides: 8. DNA for the CDR3: TGTGCCAGCAGTGACGGGGAGGGGTGGAGCTCCTACGAGCAGTACTTC. Translating gives CASSDGEGWSSYEQYF. The complete variable domain, with remaining parts taken from reference TRBV2 and TRBJ2-7, reads EPEVTQTPSHQVTQMGQEVILRCVPISNHLYFYWYRQILGQKVEFLVSFYNNEISEKSEIFDDQFSVERPDGSNFTLKIRSTKLEDSAMYFCASSDGEGWSSYEQYFGPGTRLTVT.